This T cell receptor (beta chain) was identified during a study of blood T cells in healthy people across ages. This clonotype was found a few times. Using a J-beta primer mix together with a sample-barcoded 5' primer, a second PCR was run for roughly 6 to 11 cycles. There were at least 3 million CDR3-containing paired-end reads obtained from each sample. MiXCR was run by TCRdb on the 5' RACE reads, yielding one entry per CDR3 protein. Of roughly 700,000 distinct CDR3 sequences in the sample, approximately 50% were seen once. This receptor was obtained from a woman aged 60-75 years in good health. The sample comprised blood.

The CDR3 sequence: CASNLGETQYF. CDR3 nucleotides: TGTGCCAGCAACTTGGGGGAGACCCAGTACTTC. V gene TRBV7-9 combines with J gene TRBJ2-7; D unclear. Judging by the DNA end, TRBJ2-5 fits better; the J call may be wrong. The CDR3 covers 11 residues. CDR1 is SEHNR and CDR2 is FQNEAQ in the germline V gene (reference sequence).